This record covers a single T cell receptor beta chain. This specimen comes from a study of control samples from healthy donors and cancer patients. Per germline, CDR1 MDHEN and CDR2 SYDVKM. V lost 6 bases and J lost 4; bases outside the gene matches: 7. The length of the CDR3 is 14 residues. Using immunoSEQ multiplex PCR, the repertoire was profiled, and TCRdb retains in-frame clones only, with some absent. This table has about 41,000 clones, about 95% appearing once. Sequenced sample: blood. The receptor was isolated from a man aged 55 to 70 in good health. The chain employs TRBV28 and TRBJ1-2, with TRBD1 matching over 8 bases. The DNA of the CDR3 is TGTGCCAGCAGGTCAGGGGGCGAGGGCTATGGCTACACCTTC. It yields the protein CASRSGGEGYGYTF.